Each of the 5 T cell receptor beta chains below was sequenced from the same sample in a study of shared clonotypes between healthy human individuals. TCRdb's copy holds only in-frame clones and misses some; the assay was immunoSEQ multiplex PCR. The data show about 2.5 million clones, with approximately 90% seen just once and roughly 0.34% held by the top ten. Sequencing input: naive CD4+ T cells from PBMCs. Subset defined: CD45RA+ positively selected. The receptor source for this set is a man in his late teens or twenties in good health. Some clones in this sample may be carry-over from other donors' samples.

A single count supports this clone. The V and J genes are TRBV10-2 and TRBJ1-4; D is unclear. This CDR3 is built from 14 residues. Trimming took 0 bases from V and 5 from J, leaving 7 bases between them. Germline values: CDR1 WSHSY, CDR2 SAAADI. As DNA, the CDR3 is TGCGCCAGCAGTGAGTCGTTGTGGAATGAAAAACTGTTTTTT. Translation: CASSESLWNEKLFF.

J is TRBJ2-6 and V is TRBV6-1, with a possible D match to TRBD1 (6 bases). V was shortened by 8 bases and J by 2 bases, with 10 bases between the two germline ends. The CDR3 has 14 amino acids. Germline CDR1 is MNHNS and CDR2 is SASEGT. The CDR3 DNA sequence: TGTGCCAGCGGTGCAGGGGCTGGGGCCAACGTCCTGACTTTC. Its protein product is CASGAGAGANVLTF.

The rearrangement joins TRBV2 to TRBJ1-4; maybe TRBD1 (5 bases). The V gene's germline CDR1 is SNHLY and CDR2 FYNNEI. V lost 1 base and J lost 10, with 16 bases in between. This CDR3 has 15 residues. The chain's CDR3 is CASSEDRVGQGKLFF. The CDR3 nucleotides read TGTGCCAGCAGTGAAGATCGCGTGGGGCAGGGAAAACTGTTTTTT. Complete variable domain (other parts from reference TRBV2 and TRBJ1-4): EPEVTQTPSHQVTQMGQEVILRCVPISNHLYFYWYRQILGQKVEFLVSFYNNEISEKSEIFDDQFSVERPDGSNFTLKIRSTKLEDSAMYFCASSEDRVGQGKLFFGSGTQLSVL.

The V and J genes are TRBV29-1 and TRBJ2-2; D may correspond to TRBD1 or TRBD2 (5 bases each). Germline CDR1 is SQVTM and CDR2 is ANQGSEA. With 7 bases removed from V and 0 bases from J, the gap between germline ends came to 9 bases. CDR3 length: 13 residues. The CDR3 DNA reads TGCAGCGCGTGGGGGTCGAACACCGGGGAGCTGTTTTTT. This sequence encodes CSAWGSNTGELFF.

The gene calls are TRBV5-6 and TRBJ1-5; TRBD1 aligns across 12 bases. The V gene end was trimmed by 0 bases and the J gene end by 4 bases; junction bases not matched to a gene: 5. Germline V gene sequence: CDR1 SGHDT, CDR2 YYEEEE. CDR3 length equals 17 residues. This CDR3 reads CASSLEGQGAMNQPQHF. In nucleotides, the CDR3 is TGTGCCAGCAGCTTGGAGGGACAGGGGGCGATGAATCAGCCCCAGCATTTT.